The following is a T cell receptor (beta chain) sequence with its context. Its antigen is as yet unknown. The CDR3 spans 14 residues. Germline V gene lookup returns CDR1 MNHNS and CDR2 SASEGT. V lost 7 bases and J lost 3, with 16 bases in between. The entry originates in a study of vaccination and CD4 T cells after COVID-19. The assay that was used to sequence DNA from cultured CD4+ T cells was the Oncomine TCR Beta short-read assay. Genomic DNA was extracted from cultured CD4+ T cells. TCRdb re-called the PCR reads with MiXCR, one entry per CDR3 protein. Altogether about 16,000 distinct CDR3 sequences are present, about a third being singletons, with the ten largest covering roughly 25%. Treatment: approximately 9-day PBMC culture with coronavirus spike peptide pools or control peptides (ViraFEST assay). ViraFEST grew antigen-specific T cells using peptide pools, then sequenced TCRs.

The sample was CD4+ T cells from blood, cultured in vitro, taken before SARS-CoV-2 vaccination. The source of this sequence is a human donor who received a COVID-19 vaccine. The genes are TRBV6-1 and TRBJ2-7, with D unclear. The CDR3 nucleotides are TGTGCCAGCACCCTCTCGCGAGGTGGCTACGAGCAGTACTTC. This gives the protein CASTLSRGGYEQYF.